The 26 T cell receptor beta chains given below trace back to one sample, sequenced in a study of cytomegalovirus exposure and HLA in healthy donors. Method: immunoSEQ multiplex PCR; TCRdb's copy keeps in-frame clones and lacks some. The data hold around 140,000 clones, with nearly 90% observed a single time. Sequenced: PBMCs. The receptor set was obtained from a young woman in good health and CMV-seronegative.

The chain links TRBV5-1 to TRBJ2-7; 8 nucleotides line up with TRBD1. The CDR3 contains 16 residues. Germline loops: CDR1 SGHRS, CDR2 YFSETQ. V was clipped by 7 bases and J by 0 bases; unmatched bases: 12. The CDR3 loop reads CASGQGFSLGSYEQYF. DNA for the CDR3: TGCGCCAGCGGACAGGGCTTCTCTTTGGGCTCCTACGAGCAGTACTTC.

The genes are TRBV5-1 and TRBJ1-1; no clear D gene. CDR1 is SGHRS, CDR2 YFSETQ, per germline. V was shortened by 4 bases and J by 0 bases, with 28 bases between the two germline ends. CDR3 length: 20 amino acids. The DNA of the CDR3 is TGCGCCAGCAGCCTTTGGGGAGGGTCCCAGGTTACCTCCGTGAACACTGAAGCTTTCTTT. Translated, it gives CASSLWGGSQVTSVNTEAFF.

The rearrangement links TRBV15 to TRBJ1-5; TRBD1 might be the D (6 bases). The V gene's germline CDR1 is LNHNV and CDR2 YYDKDF (reference sequence). The CDR3 is 12 amino acids. V was shortened by 2 bases and J by 11 bases, with 10 bases between the two germline ends. CDR3 sequence (DNA): TGTGCCACCAGCAGAATTCAGGGGACCCAGCATTTT. Its translation: CATSRIQGTQHF.

This rearrangement joins TRBV12-2 to TRBJ1-5; whether TRBD1, the table's D call, matches the DNA was not checked. TRBV12-2 is a pseudogene locus. CDR3 length equals 15 residues. CDR3 coding DNA: TGTGCAAGTCGCACCGGGACAGTCTTCTTTCAGCCCCAGCATTTT. Its translation is CASRTGTVFFQPQHF.

CDR3 region: CASSLQSGGWDEQFF. In nucleotides, the CDR3 is TGTGCCAGCAGCTTACAAAGCGGGGGGTGGGATGAGCAGTTCTTC. This chain links TRBV11-2 with TRBJ2-1, with 9 bases lining up with TRBD2. The V and J ends lost 2 bases and 8 bases, in that order; junction bases with no gene match: 7. The CDR3 is 15 residues long. Germline CDR1 SGHAT, CDR2 FQNNGV.

The chain employs TRBV2 and TRBJ1-5; 12 nucleotides match TRBD1. This CDR3 has 14 amino acids. Germline V gene sequence: CDR1 SNHLY, CDR2 FYNNEI. Trimming took 5 bases from V and 7 from J; bases not matched to a gene: 3. DNA of the CDR3: TGTGCCAGCAGTACCGGGACAGGGGGCCAGCCCCAGCATTTT. It codes for CASSTGTGGQPQHF.

The rearrangement uses TRBV7-6 and TRBJ2-5; TRBD1 is a possible D gene (6 bases). This CDR3 contains 14 residues. Germline CDR1 is SGHVS and CDR2 is FNYEAQ. Trimming cost V 2 bases and J 4 bases, with 11 bases left between them. The CDR3 DNA is TGTGCCAGCAGCTTACAGGGGTCAAGAGAGACCCAGTACTTC. This sequence encodes CASSLQGSRETQYF.

The V and J genes are TRBV6-5 and TRBJ1-4; D is possibly TRBD1 (5 bases). Trimming shortened V by 2 bases and J by 0 bases, and 10 bases separated the two germline ends. Germline values: CDR1 MNHEY, CDR2 SVGAGI. The CDR3 is made up of 16 amino acids. CDR3 nucleotides: TGTGCCAGCAGTTACGAATCGGGGGCAACTAATGAAAAACTGTTTTTT. Encoded protein: CASSYESGATNEKLFF.

J is TRBJ1-3 and V is TRBV4-1; D not certain. Germline CDR1 and CDR2: MGHRA and YSYEKL. CDR3 length equals 15 residues. V shed 4 bases and J shed 2 bases, with 12 bases lying between them. The CDR3 DNA follows: TGCGCCAGCAGCCGACCCGGCCGGGCTGGAAACACCATATATTTT. Its protein is CASSRPGRAGNTIYF.

The chain carries TRBV14 and TRBJ1-6, with 11 bases lining up with TRBD1. Germline V gives CDR1 SGHDN, CDR2 FVKESK. The CDR3 runs 15 residues. Germline trimming cut 0 bases from V and 11 bases from J; bases unmatched to any gene: 3. The CDR3 bases are TGTGCCAGCAGCCAAGAGGGACAGGGGGTTACACCCCTCCACTTT. It yields the protein CASSQEGQGVTPLHF. Combining the CDR3 with reference TRBV14 and TRBJ1-6 gives the whole variable domain EAGVTQFPSHSVIEKGQTVTLRCDPISGHDNLYWYRRVMGKEIKFLLHFVKESKQDESGMPNNRFLAERTGGTYSTLKVQPAELEDSGVYFCASSQEGQGVTPLHFGNGTRLTVT.

This chain uses TRBV5-1 with TRBJ2-7, with 8 positions matching TRBD2. This CDR3 is built from 13 residues. Germline values: CDR1 SGHRS, CDR2 YFSETQ. V dropped 7 bases and J dropped 3; count of bases not matched to a gene: 6. DNA of the CDR3: TGCGCCAGCGGAGGTCGGGAGGGCTACGAGCAGTACTTC. Its protein product is CASGGREGYEQYF.

This clone occurred once. The V and J genes are TRBV5-5 and TRBJ1-1, with 8 positions matching TRBD1. This CDR3 has 17 residues. The V and J ends lost 4 bases and 4 bases, in that order; junction bases with no gene match: 15. The germline V gene has CDR1 SGHKS and CDR2 YYEKEE (reference sequence). The CDR3 DNA follows: TGTGCCAGCAGCCGAAATCCAGGGGGCGGAGGTAGCACTGAAGCTTTCTTT. Amino acids: CASSRNPGGGGSTEAFF.

CDR3 amino acids: CASSLDMNTEAFF. DNA of the CDR3: TGTGCCAGCAGCTTGGACATGAACACTGAAGCTTTCTTT. The rearrangement joins TRBV5-5 to TRBJ1-1; D remains ambiguous. The germline V gene encodes CDR1 SGHKS and CDR2 YYEKEE (reference sequence). Trimming left V 0 bases short and J 0 bases short, with 3 bases between. This CDR3 has 13 amino acids.

The rearrangement uses TRBV19 and TRBJ1-1; 7 positions agree with TRBD1. With V trimmed by 3 bases and J by 7 bases, 8 bases remained unmatched. The CDR3 spans 14 residues. CDR1 and CDR2 (germline): LNHDA, SQIVND (reference sequence). The CDR3 sequence: CASSIFGRGVEAFF. The CDR3 DNA is TGTGCCAGTAGTATTTTCGGCAGGGGGGTTGAAGCTTTCTTT.

This chain links TRBV19 with TRBJ2-7; perhaps TRBD1 as D (7 bases). V lost 0 bases to trimming and J lost 2 bases, with 8 bases between them. This CDR3 comprises 14 residues. Germline-derived CDR1 and CDR2 are LNHDA and SQIVND (reference sequence). CDR3 amino acids: CASSIDRGAYEQYF. CDR3 nucleotide sequence: TGTGCCAGTAGTATAGACAGGGGGGCCTACGAGCAGTACTTC.

The chain joins TRBV7-9 to TRBJ2-7; 13 bases map to TRBD2. The junction had 8 bases not matched to a gene; V was cut back by 1 base and J by 5 bases. The germline CDR1 and CDR2 sequences are SEHNR and FQNEAQ (reference sequence). CDR3 length equals 17 residues. DNA of the CDR3: TGTGCCAGCAGCTTAGGACTAGCGGGGGGCTTCCGGGACGAGCAGTACTTC. As protein: CASSLGLAGGFRDEQYF.

The CDR3 DNA is TGTGCCAGCAGTGAAGGGGGCGGGAGGAACAACTATGGCTACACCTTC. It is translated as CASSEGGGRNNYGYTF. The chain has TRBV2 and TRBJ1-2, with D possibly being TRBD1 (5 bases). From germline, CDR1 is SNHLY and CDR2 FYNNEI. V lost 1 base to trimming and J lost 2 bases, with 14 bases between them. This CDR3 region has 16 residues. The whole variable domain, filled in from reference TRBV2 and TRBJ1-2, reads EPEVTQTPSHQVTQMGQEVILRCVPISNHLYFYWYRQILGQKVEFLVSFYNNEISEKSEIFDDQFSVERPDGSNFTLKIRSTKLEDSAMYFCASSEGGGRNNYGYTFGSGTRLTVV.

The rearrangement links TRBV6-5 to TRBJ1-2; D is unclear. CDR1 MNHEY and CDR2 SVGAGI come from the germline V gene. This CDR3 is 14 amino acids long. V shed 4 bases and J shed 3 bases, with 12 bases lying between them. CDR3 in DNA: TGTGCCAGCAGTTCATCGGGATCCGACTATGGCTACACCTTC. It specifies CASSSSGSDYGYTF.

The chain employs TRBV7-3 and TRBJ2-1; D perhaps matches TRBD1 (5 bases). The CDR3 is made up of 15 amino acids. Germline V CDR1 and CDR2: SGHTA, FQGTGA. The V and J ends lost 3 bases and 4 bases respectively, with 13 bases between them. CDR3 DNA: TGTGCCAGCAGCTTTCAGGGATTGGGATACAATGAGCAGTTCTTC. Translated: CASSFQGLGYNEQFF.

The J gene is TRBJ1-2, the V gene TRBV5-5; maybe TRBD1 (5 bases). Trimming removed 1 base from V and 0 bases from J, with 13 bases in between. Germline V CDR1 and CDR2: SGHKS, YYEKEE (reference sequence). This CDR3 region has 16 residues. The CDR3 DNA reads as TGTGCCAGCAGCTTGTCCCCAGGGATGACTAACTATGGCTACACCTTC. Translating it yields CASSLSPGMTNYGYTF.

The CDR3 nucleotides are TGTGCCAGCAGCTCCTGGGCCGCCGCAGGGGGCTACACCTTC. Residues: CASSSWAAAGGYTF. The rearrangement uses TRBV7-9 and TRBJ1-2; D may be TRBD1 (5 bases). This CDR3 has 14 residues. Per germline, CDR1 SEHNR and CDR2 FQNEAQ (reference sequence). V lost 4 bases and J lost 8, with 17 bases in between. The variable domain in full, completed from reference TRBV7-9 and TRBJ1-2, reads DTGVSQNPRHKITKRGQNVTFRCDPISEHNRLYWYRQTLGQGPEFLTYFQNEAQLEKSRLLSDRFSAERPKGSFSTLEIQRTEQGDSAMYLCASSSWAAAGGYTFGSGTRLTVV.

The chain has TRBV18 and TRBJ2-5; 14 positions agree with TRBD2. The germline gives CDR1 KGHSH, CDR2 LQKENI. This CDR3 contains 16 residues. With 3 bases clipped from V and 5 bases from J, the junction kept 5 bases outside the gene matches. The CDR3 DNA follows: TGTGCCAGCTCACCTCGGACTAGCGGGGGGAGCGAGACCCAGTACTTC. Protein sequence: CASSPRTSGGSETQYF.

The chain combines TRBV6-1 with TRBJ1-5, with D unclear. CDR3 length equals 14 residues. Germline CDR1 reads MNHNS; CDR2 reads SASEGT. Trimming pared 7 bases from V and 3 bases from J, leaving 13 bases between. Here the CDR3 DNA reads TGTGCCAGCATGGAGACGGTCACCAATCAGCCCCAGCATTTT. It codes for CASMETVTNQPQHF.

The rearrangement uses TRBV5-1 and TRBJ1-4; the match to TRBD1 covers 10 bases. The CDR3 loop spans 15 amino acids. Unmatched junction bases numbered 2, after V lost 0 bases and J lost 6 bases. Per the germline V gene, CDR1 is SGHRS and CDR2 is YFSETQ. CDR3: CASSLGGTGDEKLFF. The CDR3 nucleotides are TGCGCCAGCAGCTTGGGAGGGACAGGGGATGAAAAACTGTTTTTT. The whole variable domain, filled in from reference TRBV5-1 and TRBJ1-4, reads KAGVTQTPRYLIKTRGQQVTLSCSPISGHRSVSWYQQTPGQGLQFLFEYFSETQRNKGNFPGRFSGRQFSNSRSEMNVSTLELGDSALYLCASSLGGTGDEKLFFGSGTQLSVL.

This chain connects TRBV4-1 to TRBJ1-5; D unclear. The CDR3 runs 16 residues. From germline, CDR1 is MGHRA and CDR2 YSYEKL. V was cut by 1 base and J by 9 bases, with 19 bases left in between. CDR3 sequence (DNA): TGCGCCAGCAGCCAAGGGTCGATAACCCCCGGTGGGCCCCAGCATTTT. Encoded protein: CASSQGSITPGGPQHF.

This clone was recorded a few times. This rearrangement joins TRBV14 to TRBJ1-2; D might be TRBD1 (6 bases). The ends were cut back, 0 bases at V and 8 bases at J, with 13 bases in the middle. The germline V gene encodes CDR1 SGHDN and CDR2 FVKESK. This CDR3 is 14 amino acids long. The CDR3 DNA follows: TGTGCCAGCAGCCAAGACAACAGGGCTGGGGGCTACACCTTC. It encodes CASSQDNRAGGYTF.